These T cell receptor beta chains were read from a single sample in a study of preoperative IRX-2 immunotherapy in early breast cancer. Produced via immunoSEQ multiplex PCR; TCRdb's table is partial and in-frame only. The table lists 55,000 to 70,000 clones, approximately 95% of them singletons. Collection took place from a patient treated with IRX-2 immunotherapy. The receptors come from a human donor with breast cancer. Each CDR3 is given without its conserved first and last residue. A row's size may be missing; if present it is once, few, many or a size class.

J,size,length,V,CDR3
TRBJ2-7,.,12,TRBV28,ASSLSWTSNEQY
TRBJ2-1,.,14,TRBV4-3,ASSQNPEGTYNEQF
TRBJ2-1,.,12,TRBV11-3,ASSLRGGVHEQF
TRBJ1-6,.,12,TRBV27,ASSPDSYNSPLH
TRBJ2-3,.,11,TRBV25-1,ALGTGSTDTQY
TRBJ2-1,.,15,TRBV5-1,ASSFRDRGSSYNEQF
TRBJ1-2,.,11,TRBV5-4,ASSLVAGYGYT
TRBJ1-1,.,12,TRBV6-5,ASREGLLLTEAF
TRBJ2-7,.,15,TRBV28,ASSPRGIAGGPYEQY
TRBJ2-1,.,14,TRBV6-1,ASSEVGSGVSNEQF
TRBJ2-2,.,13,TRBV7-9,ASRRDRVVAGELF
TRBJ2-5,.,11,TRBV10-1,TKGRGRQETQY
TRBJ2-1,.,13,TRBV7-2,ASSFFVVDNNEQF
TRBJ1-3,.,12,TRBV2,ASKLQGPGNTIY
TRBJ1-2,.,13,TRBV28,ASSLGGIPYNGYT
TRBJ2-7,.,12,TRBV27,ASSPVDGPYEQY
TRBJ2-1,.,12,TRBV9,ASSPRRALGEQF
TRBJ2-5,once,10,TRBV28,ASRDLGETQY
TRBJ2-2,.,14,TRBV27,ASRGWGGGGTGELF
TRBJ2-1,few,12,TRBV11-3,ASSLGQGHNEQF